The source of this T cell receptor (beta chain) is a study of T cells in Graves' hyperthyroidism and ophthalmopathy. This clonotype was picked up many times. Its antigen is still unknown. Amplified regions were TCR beta CDR3 sequences from RNA transcripts. TCR CDR3 regions were first amplified by RT-PCR with HTBI primers. MiXCR was run by TCRdb on the multiplex PCR reads, yielding one entry per CDR3 protein. The sample lists 250,000 to 350,000 distinct CDR3 sequences; 16% were seen once. Recently diagnosed hyperthyroidism of less than 2 months' duration affected patients aged 18 to 65. Exclusion of a patient resulted from uncontrolled infection, other autoimmune disease, pregnancy or lactation. Germline-derived CDR1 and CDR2 are LNHDA and SQIVND (reference sequence). The V end lost 7 bases, the J end lost 1 base, and 7 bases lay between the germline ends. CDR3 length equals 12 residues. The study's findings and limits: In the blood, most expanded thyroid clonotypes above 0.001 appeared as well. The model made its ophthalmopathy prediction, and onset followed a median approximately 6 months later.

Sequencing was performed on blood. The receptor was derived from a man younger than 45 with Graves' hyperthyroidism. The V call is TRBV19, the J call TRBJ1-1; the D is unclear. The CDR3 nucleotides are TGTGCCAGTACGGCAGAGAACACTGAAGCTTTCTTT. Translated: CASTAENTEAFF.